These 28 T cell receptor beta chains originate from one sample sequenced in a study of T cells in Graves' hyperthyroidism and ophthalmopathy. Amplification of TCR beta CDR3 regions used RNA as the template. Researchers ran a first-round RT-PCR on the TCR CDR3 using the HTBI primer set. Each CDR3 protein is one row after TCRdb ran MiXCR on the multiplex PCR reads. The sample lists approximately 400,000 distinct CDR3 sequences, about 15% occurring once. The sequencing input was blood. The receptors come from a woman aged 25 to 45 with Graves' hyperthyroidism.

This clonotype was counted at least ten times. This chain uses TRBV20-1 with TRBJ2-7; tentative D call: TRBD2 (6 bases). Per germline, CDR1 DFQATT and CDR2 SNEGSKA (reference sequence). Deletions cut 3 bases from V and 4 bases from J, with 16 bases between. This CDR3 region has 14 residues. DNA for the CDR3: TGCAGTGCTAGTCCCCGGGAGCCCAGGTACGAGCAGTACTTC. Its translation is CSASPREPRYEQYF.

This clonotype was detected a few times. This chain connects TRBV2 to TRBJ1-2, with 12 positions matching TRBD1. Germline V lookup: CDR1 SNHLY, CDR2 FYNNEI. The trim removed 5 bases at V and 2 bases at J, leaving 6 bases unmatched. The CDR3 contains 16 residues. The CDR3: CASSPGQGAPNYGYTF. The CDR3 region has the DNA TGTGCCAGCAGTCCGGGACAGGGGGCCCCGAACTATGGCTACACCTTC.

Note on this clonotype: A much larger clonotype is one base distant, so this may be a read error. The chain employs TRBV30 and TRBJ2-3, with 9 bases matching TRBD1. The trim removed 3 bases at V and 1 base at J, leaving 2 bases unmatched. The CDR3 spans 14 residues. Germline V gives CDR1 GTSNPN, CDR2 SVGIG (reference sequence). CDR3 nucleotides: TGTGCCTGGAGCCGGGACAGGGGCACAGATACGCAGTATTTT. Its protein is CAWSRDRGTDTQYF.

The chain couples TRBV4-2 to TRBJ2-7; the D is unclear. From germline, CDR1 is LGHNA and CDR2 YNFKEQ. V was pared by 0 bases and J by 1 base, with 13 bases between. The CDR3 is 16 amino acids. CDR3 loop: CASSQEASGNSYEQYF. For the CDR3, the DNA is TGTGCCAGCAGCCAAGAAGCATCAGGCAATTCCTACGAGCAGTACTTC.

This clonotype has more than one count but fewer than ten. This sequence joins TRBV6-5 and TRBJ2-1; TRBD1 agrees at 7 bases. CDR1 is MNHEY and CDR2 is SVGAGI in the germline V gene. This CDR3 comprises 15 residues. J was trimmed by 4 bases and V by 0 bases; bases with no gene match: 3. The CDR3: CASSYSGTVYNEQFF. In DNA, the CDR3 is TGTGCCAGCAGTTACTCCGGGACAGTATACAATGAGCAGTTCTTC.

This clonotype has ten or more counts. The chain links TRBV20-1 to TRBJ2-7, with 9 nucleotides matching TRBD2. The CDR3 runs to 15 residues. Germline-derived CDR1 and CDR2 are DFQATT and SNEGSKA (reference sequence). The V segment lost 4 bases and the J segment 1 base; nucleotides outside the gene matches: 8. The DNA for the CDR3 is TGCAGTGCTACGATTAGCGGGAGACTTTCCTACGAGCAGTACTTC. Translating it yields CSATISGRLSYEQYF.

The J gene is TRBJ2-7, the V gene TRBV4-3; TRBD2 matches at 11 bases. Germline V gene sequence: CDR1 LGHNA, CDR2 YSLEER. This CDR3 has 15 residues. J gave up 7 bases and V 3 bases, and 8 bases lay outside the gene matches. DNA of the CDR3: TGCGCCAGCAGCCAGCCGGGACTAGCGGAGGGGGAGCAGTACTTC. It translates to CASSQPGLAEGEQYF.

This clonotype has more than one count but fewer than ten. The J gene is TRBJ1-1, the V gene TRBV4-1; 8 bases map to TRBD1. CDR1 is MGHRA and CDR2 is YSYEKL in the germline V gene. Trimming cost V 2 bases and J 11 bases; bases outside gene matches: 10. This CDR3 region has 14 residues. In DNA form, the CDR3 reads TGCGCCAGCAGCCAAAAGGACAGGGACCCTGGCGCTTTCTTT. This translates into CASSQKDRDPGAFF.

This clonotype was seen a few times. This sequence joins TRBV19 and TRBJ2-7; 7 nucleotides match TRBD2. V was pared by 3 bases and J by 2 bases, with 7 bases of the junction left unmatched. The CDR3 is 15 residues long. CDR1 and CDR2 from the germline V gene are LNHDA and SQIVND (reference sequence). CDR3 coding DNA: TGTGCCAGTAGTATCGGGGCGGGAGTAACCTACGAGCAGTACTTC. It yields the protein CASSIGAGVTYEQYF. Together with reference TRBV19 and TRBJ2-7, the CDR3 gives the full variable domain: DGGITQSPKYLFRKEGQNVTLSCEQNLNHDAMYWYRQDPGQGLRLIYYSQIVNDFQKGDIAEGYSVSREKKESFPLTVTSAQKNPTAFYLCASSIGAGVTYEQYFGPGTRLTVT.

Ten or more counts support this clonotype. This chain links TRBV20-1 with TRBJ2-7, with 8 positions matching TRBD2. Germline trimming cut 0 bases from V and 2 bases from J; bases unmatched to any gene: 6. The germline CDR1 and CDR2 sequences are DFQATT and SNEGSKA (reference sequence). The CDR3 loop spans 15 amino acids. CDR3 amino acids: CSARERLAHPYEQYF. The CDR3 DNA sequence: TGCAGTGCTAGAGAGCGACTAGCGCACCCCTACGAGCAGTACTTC.

This clonotype was counted between two and nine times. This chain uses TRBV12-3 or TRBV12-4 with TRBJ1-2, with D perhaps TRBD1 (6 bases). CDR3 length equals 13 residues. V was trimmed by 3 bases and J by 5 bases, leaving 10 bases between them. CDR3 sequence (DNA): TGTGCCAGCAGTTTGAGGGGGACGTATGGCTACACCTTC. Its translation is CASSLRGTYGYTF.

This clonotype was detected ten times or more. This sequence joins TRBV28 and TRBJ2-7, with D perhaps being TRBD1 or TRBD2 (5 bases each). Per the germline V gene, CDR1 is MDHEN and CDR2 is SYDVKM. V lost 2 bases, J lost 7 bases, and 15 bases lay in between. This CDR3 is built from 14 residues. CDR3 sequence reads: CASSLRDAIKEQYF. In nucleotides, the CDR3 is TGTGCCAGCAGTTTACGGGACGCCATAAAGGAGCAGTACTTC.

In its sample, this clonotype was seen many times. This chain uses TRBV20-1 with TRBJ2-7, with D perhaps TRBD1 (10 bases). V was pared by 2 bases and J by 1 base, with 36 bases between. There are 22 residues in the CDR3. Germline loops: CDR1 DFQATT, CDR2 SNEGSKA (reference sequence). The DNA of the CDR3 is TGCAGTGCTAGAAGGGACAGGGGATCTTCATTCGGGGCGGGAGGGCCGTCCTACGAGCAGTACTTC. Amino acids: CSARRDRGSSFGAGGPSYEQYF.

This chain joins TRBV4-1 and TRBJ2-1, with D maybe TRBD1 (6 bases). V shed 2 bases and J shed 8 bases, with 10 bases lying between them. This CDR3 has 13 amino acids. Germline CDR1 reads MGHRA; CDR2 reads YSYEKL. CDR3 region: CASSQNTGYEQFF. Written as DNA, the CDR3 is TGCGCCAGCAGCCAAAATACAGGGTATGAGCAGTTCTTC.

This clonotype was seen ten or more times. The genes are TRBV12-3 or TRBV12-4 and TRBJ1-5, with D hard to call. V was shortened by 8 bases and J by 0 bases, with 8 bases between the two germline ends. This CDR3 is built from 13 residues. In DNA, the CDR3 is TGTGCCAGCCGGCAGTCTAGCAATCAGCCCCAGCATTTT. Translated, it gives CASRQSSNQPQHF.

In this sample, this clonotype turned up many times. V is TRBV30 and J is TRBJ1-4; possibly TRBD1 for D (5 bases). The V gene lost 4 bases and the J gene lost 8 bases, with 14 bases spanning the gap. This CDR3 spans 13 amino acids. CDR1 and CDR2 from the germline V gene are GTSNPN and SVGIG (reference sequence). CDR3: CAWTRSWGEKLFF. The DNA of the CDR3 is TGTGCCTGGACCCGCTCTTGGGGGGAAAAACTGTTTTTT.

A few counts support this clonotype. The CDR3 reads CASSSYGGANVLTF. DNA for the CDR3: TGTGCCAGCAGTTCATACGGTGGGGCCAACGTCCTGACTTTC. The chain recombines TRBV6-1 with TRBJ2-6; D ambiguous. The CDR3 length is 14 residues. The V end was cut by 5 bases, the J end by 3 bases, with 8 bases between. Per the germline V gene, CDR1 is MNHNS and CDR2 is SASEGT.

At least ten counts were recorded for this clonotype. The chain has TRBV28 and TRBJ1-2; 10 nucleotides match TRBD1. Trimming removed 5 bases from V and 13 bases from J; junction bases left unmatched: 13. The CDR3 runs 14 residues. Germline V gene sequence: CDR1 MDHEN, CDR2 SYDVKM. DNA of the CDR3: TGTGCCAGCAGTACGACAGGGGGCGCAGGATCGGGCACCTTC. It specifies CASSTTGGAGSGTF.

This clonotype was counted many times. The gene calls are TRBV2 and TRBJ1-2; TRBD1 might be the D (6 bases). The length of the CDR3 is 14 residues. Germline V gene sequence: CDR1 SNHLY, CDR2 FYNNEI. The V end lost 5 bases, the J end lost 0 bases, and 10 bases lay between the germline ends. The CDR3 region has the DNA TGTGCCAGCAGTAGGGGACAAACTAACTATGGCTACACCTTC. This codes for CASSRGQTNYGYTF. Full variable domain (outside the CDR3, taken from reference TRBV2 and TRBJ1-2): EPEVTQTPSHQVTQMGQEVILRCVPISNHLYFYWYRQILGQKVEFLVSFYNNEISEKSEIFDDQFSVERPDGSNFTLKIRSTKLEDSAMYFCASSRGQTNYGYTFGSGTRLTVV.

This clonotype was detected many times. The chain carries TRBV6-1 and TRBJ2-3; possible D gene TRBD1, 5 bases. The V gene's germline CDR1 is MNHNS and CDR2 SASEGT. The CDR3 has 13 residues. V was pared by 7 bases and J by 6 bases, with 14 bases between. Here the CDR3 DNA reads TGTGCCAGCATAGGACACCCAGGTGATACGCAGTATTTT. This sequence encodes CASIGHPGDTQYF.

This clonotype was seen at least ten times. CDR3 sequence: CASSHTSGRAADTQYF. Written as DNA, the CDR3 is TGTGCCAGCAGCCATACTAGCGGGAGGGCCGCAGATACGCAGTATTTT. The V gene is TRBV3-1, the J gene TRBJ2-3; 13 bases are shared with TRBD2. The germline V gene encodes CDR1 LGHDT and CDR2 YNNKEL (reference sequence). Losses at the gene ends were 3 bases for V and 4 bases for J; bases not matched to a gene: 4. This CDR3 is 16 amino acids long.

This clonotype appeared a single time. The gene calls are TRBV2 and TRBJ2-7; no clear D. This CDR3 is 13 amino acids long. Germline-derived CDR1 and CDR2 are SNHLY and FYNNEI. Trimming removed 1 base from V and 2 bases from J, with 6 bases in between. The CDR3 is CASSEEDTYEQYF. CDR3 bases: TGTGCCAGCAGTGAAGAGGATACCTACGAGCAGTACTTC.

This clonotype was recorded at least ten times. This chain connects TRBV18 to TRBJ2-7, with TRBD1 identical over 7 bases. This CDR3 has 14 residues. CDR1 and CDR2 from the germline V gene are KGHSH and LQKENI. V gave up 4 bases and J gave up 3 bases; unmatched junction bases: 6. The CDR3 DNA follows: TGTGCCAGCTCACGGGACAGTCAAGTCTACGAGCAGTACTTC. The encoded protein is CASSRDSQVYEQYF.

This clonotype was recorded many times. As DNA, the CDR3 is TGTGCCAGCTCGGCCGCGACAGCCCTAGCCAAAAACATTCAGTACTTC. This encodes CASSAATALAKNIQYF. V and J are TRBV18 and TRBJ2-4; tentatively, D is TRBD1 (5 bases). The V end lost 6 bases, the J end lost 0 bases, and 15 bases lay between the germline ends. Germline loops: CDR1 KGHSH, CDR2 LQKENI. This CDR3 spans 16 amino acids.

This clonotype has a handful of counts. The gene calls are TRBV20-1 and TRBJ2-1; TRBD2 aligns across 12 bases. From germline, CDR1 is DFQATT and CDR2 SNEGSKA (reference sequence). V was pared by 3 bases and J by 8 bases, with 5 bases of the junction left unmatched. The CDR3 consists of 14 residues. Written as DNA, the CDR3 is TGCAGTGCTAGCCCTAGCGGGAGGGGGGATGAGCAGTTCTTC. This sequence encodes CSASPSGRGDEQFF.

This clonotype was found many times. The chain links TRBV12-3 or TRBV12-4 to TRBJ2-2; no definite D call. The CDR3 spans 13 residues. Deletions cut 6 bases from V and 4 bases from J, with 9 bases between. The CDR3 coding sequence is TGTGCCAGCAGCGTGGGAAGCACCGGGGAGCTGTTTTTT. This codes for CASSVGSTGELFF.

The gene calls are TRBV10-3 and TRBJ1-4; perhaps TRBD1 as D (5 bases). The V gene lost 4 bases and the J gene lost 7 bases, with 7 bases spanning the gap. There are 12 residues in the CDR3. In germline, CDR1 is ENHRY, CDR2 SYGVKD. The CDR3 spells CAISGQGEKLFF. The CDR3 DNA is TGTGCCATCAGTGGCCAGGGTGAAAAACTGTTTTTT.

Only a few counts were recorded for this clonotype. The chain employs TRBV7-8 and TRBJ2-1; 9 bases match TRBD1. CDR3 length: 16 residues. V gave up 1 base and J gave up 4 bases; unmatched junction bases: 5. CDR1 is SGHVS, CDR2 FQNEAQ, per germline. CDR3 amino acids: CASSLGTGVTYNEQFF. The CDR3 coding sequence is TGTGCCAGCAGCTTAGGGACAGGGGTTACTTACAATGAGCAGTTCTTC. The full variable domain, with the rest looked up from reference TRBV7-8 and TRBJ2-1, is GAGVSQSPRYKVAKRGQDVALRCDPISGHVSLFWYQQALGQGPEFLTYFQNEAQLDKSGLPSDRFFAERPEGSVSTLKIQRTQQEDSAVYLCASSLGTGVTYNEQFFGPGTRLTVL.